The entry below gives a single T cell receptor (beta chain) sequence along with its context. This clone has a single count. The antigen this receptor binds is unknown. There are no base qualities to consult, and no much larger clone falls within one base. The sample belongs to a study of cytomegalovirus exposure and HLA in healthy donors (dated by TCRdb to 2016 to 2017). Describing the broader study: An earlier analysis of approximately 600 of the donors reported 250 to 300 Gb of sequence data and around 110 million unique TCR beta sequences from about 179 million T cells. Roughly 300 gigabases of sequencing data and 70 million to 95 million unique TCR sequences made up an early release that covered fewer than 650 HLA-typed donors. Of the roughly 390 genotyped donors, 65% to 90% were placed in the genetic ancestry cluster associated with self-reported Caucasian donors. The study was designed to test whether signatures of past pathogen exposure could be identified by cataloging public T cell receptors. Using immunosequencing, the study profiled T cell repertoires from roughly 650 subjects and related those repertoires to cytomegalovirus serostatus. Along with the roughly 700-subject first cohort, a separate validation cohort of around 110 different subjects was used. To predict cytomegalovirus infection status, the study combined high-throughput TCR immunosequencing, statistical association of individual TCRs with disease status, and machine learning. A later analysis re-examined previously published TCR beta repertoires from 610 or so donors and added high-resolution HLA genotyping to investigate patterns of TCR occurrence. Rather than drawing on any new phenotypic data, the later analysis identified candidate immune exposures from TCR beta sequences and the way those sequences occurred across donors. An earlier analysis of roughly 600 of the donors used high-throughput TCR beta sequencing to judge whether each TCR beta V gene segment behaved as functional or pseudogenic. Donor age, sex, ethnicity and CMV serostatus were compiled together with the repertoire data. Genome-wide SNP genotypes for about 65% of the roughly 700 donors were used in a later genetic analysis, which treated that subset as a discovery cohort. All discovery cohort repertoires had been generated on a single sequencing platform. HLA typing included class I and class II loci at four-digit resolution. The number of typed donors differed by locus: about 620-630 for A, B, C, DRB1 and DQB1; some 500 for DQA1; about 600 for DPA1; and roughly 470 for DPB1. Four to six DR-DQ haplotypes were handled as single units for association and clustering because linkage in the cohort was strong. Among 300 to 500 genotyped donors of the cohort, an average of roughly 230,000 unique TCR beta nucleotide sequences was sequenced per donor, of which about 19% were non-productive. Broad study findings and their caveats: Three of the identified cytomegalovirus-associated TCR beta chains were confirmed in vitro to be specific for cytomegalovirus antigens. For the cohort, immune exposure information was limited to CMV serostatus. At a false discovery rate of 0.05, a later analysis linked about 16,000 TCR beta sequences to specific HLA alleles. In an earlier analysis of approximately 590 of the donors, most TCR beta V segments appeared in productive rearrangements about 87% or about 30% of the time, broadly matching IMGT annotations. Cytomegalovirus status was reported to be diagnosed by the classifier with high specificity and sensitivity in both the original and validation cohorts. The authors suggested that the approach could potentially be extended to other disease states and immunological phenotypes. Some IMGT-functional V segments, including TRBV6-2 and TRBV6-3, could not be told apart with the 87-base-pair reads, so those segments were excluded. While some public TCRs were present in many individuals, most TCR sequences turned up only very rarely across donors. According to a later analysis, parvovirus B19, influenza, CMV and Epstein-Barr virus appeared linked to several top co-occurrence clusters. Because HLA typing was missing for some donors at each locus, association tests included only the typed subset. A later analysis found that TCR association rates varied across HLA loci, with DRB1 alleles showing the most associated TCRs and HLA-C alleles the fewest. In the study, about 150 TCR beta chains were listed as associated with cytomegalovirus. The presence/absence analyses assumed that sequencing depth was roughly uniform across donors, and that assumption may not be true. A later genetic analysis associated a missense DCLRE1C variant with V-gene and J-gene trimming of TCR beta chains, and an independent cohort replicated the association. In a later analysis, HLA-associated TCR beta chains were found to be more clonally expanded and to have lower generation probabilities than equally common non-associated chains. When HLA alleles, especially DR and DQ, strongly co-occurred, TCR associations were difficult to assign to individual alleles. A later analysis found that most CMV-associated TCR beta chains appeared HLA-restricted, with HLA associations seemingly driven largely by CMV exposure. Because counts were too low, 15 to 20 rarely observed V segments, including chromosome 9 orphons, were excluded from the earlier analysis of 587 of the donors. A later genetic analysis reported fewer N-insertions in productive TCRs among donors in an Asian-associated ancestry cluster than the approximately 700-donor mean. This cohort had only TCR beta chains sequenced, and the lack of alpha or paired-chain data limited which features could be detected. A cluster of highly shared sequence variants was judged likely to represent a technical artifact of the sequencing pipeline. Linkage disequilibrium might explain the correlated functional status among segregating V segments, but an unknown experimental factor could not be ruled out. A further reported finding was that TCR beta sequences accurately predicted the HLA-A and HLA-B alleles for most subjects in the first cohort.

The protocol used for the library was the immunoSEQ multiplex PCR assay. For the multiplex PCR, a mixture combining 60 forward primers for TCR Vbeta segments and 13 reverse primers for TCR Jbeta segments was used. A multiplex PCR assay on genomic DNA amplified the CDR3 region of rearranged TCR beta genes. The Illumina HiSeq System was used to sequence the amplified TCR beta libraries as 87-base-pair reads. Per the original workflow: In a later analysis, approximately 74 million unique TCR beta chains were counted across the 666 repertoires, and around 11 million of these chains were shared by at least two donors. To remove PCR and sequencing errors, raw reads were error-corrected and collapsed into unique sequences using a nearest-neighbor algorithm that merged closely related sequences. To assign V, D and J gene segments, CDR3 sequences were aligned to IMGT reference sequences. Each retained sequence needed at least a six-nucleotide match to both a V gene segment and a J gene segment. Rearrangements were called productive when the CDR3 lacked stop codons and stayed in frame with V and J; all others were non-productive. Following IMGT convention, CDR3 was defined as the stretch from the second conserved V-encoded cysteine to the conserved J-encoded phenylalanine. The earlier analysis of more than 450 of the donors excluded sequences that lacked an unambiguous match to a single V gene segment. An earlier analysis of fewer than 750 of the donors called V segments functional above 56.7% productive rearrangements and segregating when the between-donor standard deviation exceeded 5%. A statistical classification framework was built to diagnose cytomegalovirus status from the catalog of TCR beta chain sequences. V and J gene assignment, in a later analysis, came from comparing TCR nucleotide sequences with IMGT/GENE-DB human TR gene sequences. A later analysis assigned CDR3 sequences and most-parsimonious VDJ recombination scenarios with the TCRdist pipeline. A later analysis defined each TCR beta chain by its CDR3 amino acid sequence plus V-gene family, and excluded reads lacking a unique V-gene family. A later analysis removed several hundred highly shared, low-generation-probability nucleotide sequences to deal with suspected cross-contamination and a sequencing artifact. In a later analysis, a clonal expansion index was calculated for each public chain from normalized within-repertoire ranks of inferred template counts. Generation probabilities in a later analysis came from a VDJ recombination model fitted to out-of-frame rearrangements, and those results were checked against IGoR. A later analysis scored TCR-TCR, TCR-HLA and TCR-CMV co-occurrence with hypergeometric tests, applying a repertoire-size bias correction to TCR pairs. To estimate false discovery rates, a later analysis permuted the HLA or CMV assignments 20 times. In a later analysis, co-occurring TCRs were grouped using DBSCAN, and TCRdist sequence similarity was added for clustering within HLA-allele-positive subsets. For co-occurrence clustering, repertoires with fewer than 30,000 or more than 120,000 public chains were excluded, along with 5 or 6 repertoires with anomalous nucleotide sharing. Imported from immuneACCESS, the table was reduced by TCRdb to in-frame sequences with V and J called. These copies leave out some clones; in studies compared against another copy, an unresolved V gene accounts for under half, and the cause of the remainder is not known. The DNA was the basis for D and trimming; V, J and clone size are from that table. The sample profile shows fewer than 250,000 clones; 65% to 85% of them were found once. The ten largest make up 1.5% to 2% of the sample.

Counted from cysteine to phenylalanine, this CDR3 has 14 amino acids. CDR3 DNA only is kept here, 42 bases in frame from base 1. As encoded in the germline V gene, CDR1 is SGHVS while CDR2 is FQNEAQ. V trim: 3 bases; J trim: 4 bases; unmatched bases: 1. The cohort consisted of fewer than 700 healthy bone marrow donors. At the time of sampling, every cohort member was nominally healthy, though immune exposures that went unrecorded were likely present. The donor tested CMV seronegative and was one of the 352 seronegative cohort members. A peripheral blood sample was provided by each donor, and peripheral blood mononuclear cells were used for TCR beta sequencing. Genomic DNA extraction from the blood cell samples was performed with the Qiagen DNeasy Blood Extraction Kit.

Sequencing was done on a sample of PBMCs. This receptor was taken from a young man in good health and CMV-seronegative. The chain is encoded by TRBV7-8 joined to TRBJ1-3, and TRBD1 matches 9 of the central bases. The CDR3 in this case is CASSFGTGGNTIYF. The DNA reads TGTGCCAGCAGCTTTGGGACAGGGGGAAACACCATATATTTT.